A single sample gave rise to the 21 T cell receptor beta chains below, sequenced in a study of blood T cell repertoires in COVID-19 (dated by TCRdb to the early 2020s). Receptor libraries were prepared by the immunoSEQ multiplex PCR assay. TCRdb mirrors the immuneACCESS table, restricted to in-frame sequences. Some clones are absent from its copies; in checked studies, under half trace to an unresolved V gene, and the reason for the others is unknown. For this sample the table gives some 200,000 clones, of which roughly 79% were detected only once. The top ten clones comprise approximately 11% of the sample. Sequenced material: peripheral blood. These TCRs come from a woman aged 40 to 50 with COVID-19, enrolled during active disease.

The gene calls are TRBV2 and TRBJ2-7; D not certain. V was clipped by 8 bases and J by 0 bases, with 14 bases between them. CDR3 length: 14 amino acids. The germline gives CDR1 SNHLY, CDR2 FYNNEI. CDR3 nucleotides: TGTGCCAGCCTTGGCGGCGGTAGCTCCTACGAGCAGTACTTC. It encodes CASLGGGSSYEQYF.

The chain links TRBV7-3 to TRBJ1-2; D is possibly TRBD1 (6 bases). The CDR3 consists of 13 residues. Germline loops: CDR1 SGHTA, CDR2 FQGTGA. V was pared by 8 bases and J by 4 bases, with 14 bases between. CDR3 sequence: CASGPGGSYGYTF. The CDR3 DNA reads TGTGCCAGCGGCCCGGGGGGCTCCTATGGCTACACCTTC.

V usage is TRBV5-1 and J usage is TRBJ2-3; possible D gene TRBD2, 6 bases. Germline CDR1 is SGHRS and CDR2 is YFSETQ. V dropped 6 bases and J dropped 1 base, with 12 bases sitting between them. The CDR3 is 14 amino acids. CDR3 protein: CASTRGARTDTQYF. As DNA, the CDR3 is TGCGCCAGCACCCGCGGGGCCCGCACAGATACGCAGTATTTT.

The chain links TRBV7-8 to TRBJ1-1, with D possibly TRBD1 on 6 matching bases. CDR1 and CDR2 from the germline V gene are SGHVS and FQNEAQ. V lost 4 bases, J lost 4 bases, and 13 bases lay in between. The CDR3 spans 14 residues. This chain's CDR3 is CASSYRGALTEAFF. CDR3 bases: TGTGCCAGCAGCTATCGGGGGGCGCTCACTGAAGCTTTCTTT. The entire variable domain, with the rest obtained from reference TRBV7-8 and TRBJ1-1, is as follows: GAGVSQSPRYKVAKRGQDVALRCDPISGHVSLFWYQQALGQGPEFLTYFQNEAQLDKSGLPSDRFFAERPEGSVSTLKIQRTQQEDSAVYLCASSYRGALTEAFFGQGTRLTVV.

V and J are TRBV20-1 and TRBJ2-2, with D possibly matching TRBD2 (6 bases). The germline CDR1 and CDR2 sequences are DFQATT and SNEGSKA (reference sequence). V was clipped by 3 bases and J by 6 bases, with 20 bases between them. The CDR3 is 16 amino acids. DNA of the CDR3: TGCAGTGCTAGTCGGCGGGGCGTTAGTATGGCCGGGGAGCTGTTTTTT. Translation: CSASRRGVSMAGELFF.

This clone was seen a handful of times. Other DNA sequences in the same sample also yield this CDR3. CDR3 in DNA: TGTGCCAGCAGTTTAGACAGTTATAGCAATCAGCCCCAGCATTTT. Residues: CASSLDSYSNQPQHF. The chain couples TRBV27 to TRBJ1-5; tentative D call: TRBD1 (5 bases). Trimming removed 2 bases from V and 0 bases from J, with 8 bases in between. This CDR3 is 15 amino acids long. The germline V gene encodes CDR1 MNHEY and CDR2 SMNVEV (reference sequence).

This rearrangement joins TRBV5-5 to TRBJ1-2, with 9 bases lining up with TRBD1. Germline-derived CDR1 and CDR2 are SGHKS and YYEKEE (reference sequence). The length of the CDR3 is 15 residues. Unmatched junction bases numbered 9, after V lost 2 bases and J lost 7 bases. CDR3 coding DNA: TGTGCCAGCAGCTTACAGGGGGCTTCGGCTGGTGGCTACACCTTC. The encoded protein is CASSLQGASAGGYTF.

A single count supports this clone. This chain uses TRBV6-5 with TRBJ2-2, with D possibly TRBD1 on 5 matching bases. Between the trimmed V and J ends, which lost 6 bases and 1 base, there was a span of 9 bases. Germline loops: CDR1 MNHEY, CDR2 SVGAGI. The CDR3 is 14 amino acids. The CDR3 nucleotides are TGTGCCAGCAGCCCCGACAGGAACACCGGGGAGCTGTTTTTT. Its translation: CASSPDRNTGELFF.

This chain connects TRBV7-9 to TRBJ1-1, with a weak D call TRBD1 (6 bases). The CDR3 consists of 16 residues. V lost 5 bases and J 3 bases, leaving 19 bases between the germline ends. Germline loops: CDR1 SEHNR, CDR2 FQNEAQ (reference sequence). The CDR3 nucleotides read TGTGCCAGCAGCCGAGGGGGATCGGGGTTGCACACTGAAGCTTTCTTT. Translating gives CASSRGGSGLHTEAFF.

The V gene is TRBV2, the J gene TRBJ1-5; D not resolved. V was clipped by 5 bases and J by 5 bases, with 10 bases between them. Germline CDR1 is SNHLY and CDR2 is FYNNEI. The CDR3 sequence is 13 residues long. As DNA, the CDR3 is TGTGCCAGCAGTTCAGGCTGGGATCAGCCCCAGCATTTT. This sequence encodes CASSSGWDQPQHF.

The chain joins TRBV7-6 to TRBJ2-2; 8 bases map to TRBD1. Germline V gives CDR1 SGHVS, CDR2 FNYEAQ. The CDR3 runs to 14 residues. Losses at the gene ends were 7 bases for V and 10 bases for J; bases not matched to a gene: 11. CDR3 DNA: TGTGCCAGCAACCTGAAACAGGGGGGAGAGGAGCTGTTTTTT. Encoded protein: CASNLKQGGEELFF.

On this clone itself: The junction shows a germline mismatch at one end, possibly a read error. This rearrangement joins TRBV23-1 to TRBJ1-3; unclear D gene. TRBV23-1 is identified as an open reading frame with a role that is uncertain. This CDR3 has 13 residues. This CDR3 is CTSRLFSGNTIYF. DNA of the CDR3: TGCACCAGCCGCCTTTTTAGTGGAAACACCATATATTTT.

This chain joins TRBV19 and TRBJ2-1; TRBD2 matches 10 bases. This CDR3 spans 15 amino acids. The trim removed 5 bases at V and 9 bases at J, leaving 10 bases unmatched. Per the germline V gene, CDR1 is LNHDA and CDR2 is SQIVND (reference sequence). DNA of the CDR3: TGTGCCAGTAGTCCTCTAGCGGGAGTGAATTCTGAGCAGTTCTTC. Its translation is CASSPLAGVNSEQFF.

This sequence joins TRBV10-2 and TRBJ2-1; 8 bases match TRBD2. Germline-derived CDR1 and CDR2 are WSHSY and SAAADI. V shed 3 bases and J 0 bases; nucleotides not matched to a gene: 4. The CDR3 is 16 residues long. CDR3 nucleotides: TGCGCCAGCAGTGATCCGGGAGGGAGCTCCTACAATGAGCAGTTCTTC. This gives the protein CASSDPGGSSYNEQFF.

J is TRBJ2-7 and V is TRBV28; 7 bases fit TRBD2. CDR3 length equals 15 residues. Per germline, CDR1 MDHEN and CDR2 SYDVKM. The J segment lost 2 bases and the V segment lost 5 bases, leaving 9 bases of the junction unmatched. CDR3 coding DNA: TGTGCCAGCAGTACCGTAGCGGGTTCAACCTACGAGCAGTACTTC. This codes for CASSTVAGSTYEQYF.

This clone occurred once. The chain links TRBV28 to TRBJ2-7; D is perhaps TRBD2 (6 bases). CDR3 length: 15 amino acids. Germline V gene data show CDR1 as MDHEN and CDR2 as SYDVKM. V was pared by 2 bases and J by 0 bases, with 11 bases between. The CDR3 protein is CASSLLATSSYEQYF. CDR3 nucleotide sequence: TGTGCCAGCAGTTTACTAGCGACTAGCTCCTACGAGCAGTACTTC.

This clone was detected once. The chain employs TRBV7-9 and TRBJ2-7, with TRBD1 identical over 9 bases. The CDR3 contains 14 residues. CDR1 is SEHNR and CDR2 is FQNEAQ in the germline V gene (reference sequence). The trim removed 3 bases at V and 5 bases at J, leaving 5 bases unmatched. CDR3 bases: TGTGCCAGCAGCTTGACGGGACAGGGTGACGAGCAGTACTTC. This translates into CASSLTGQGDEQYF. The full variable domain, in which reference TRBV7-9 and TRBJ2-7 provide the parts outside the CDR3, is DTGVSQNPRHKITKRGQNVTFRCDPISEHNRLYWYRQTLGQGPEFLTYFQNEAQLEKSRLLSDRFSAERPKGSFSTLEIQRTEQGDSAMYLCASSLTGQGDEQYFGPGTRLTVT.

The gene calls are TRBV19 and TRBJ2-5; tentatively, D is TRBD2 (6 bases). Germline CDR1 and CDR2: LNHDA and SQIVND (reference sequence). The V and J ends lost 6 bases and 3 bases respectively, with 14 bases between them. CDR3 length: 14 amino acids. CDR3 loop: CASRATGSEETQYF. In DNA, the CDR3 is TGTGCCAGTAGGGCTACCGGGAGTGAAGAGACCCAGTACTTC.

The chain recombines TRBV11-2 with TRBJ2-6; 12 bases fit TRBD2. V shed 1 base and J 0 bases; nucleotides not matched to a gene: 4. The CDR3 covers 19 residues. Germline V gene lookup returns CDR1 SGHAT and CDR2 FQNNGV. In DNA form, the CDR3 reads TGTGCCAGCAGCTTAGGAAGGACTAGCGGGGTCTCTGGGGCCAACGTCCTGACTTTC. Its translation: CASSLGRTSGVSGANVLTF.

This sequence joins TRBV19 and TRBJ1-5; D is possibly TRBD1 (5 bases). Per germline, CDR1 LNHDA and CDR2 SQIVND (reference sequence). V was pared by 4 bases and J by 7 bases, with 17 bases between. CDR3 length: 15 residues. In nucleotides, the CDR3 is TGTGCCAGTAGTACGCAGGGAACTGGGTGGCAGCCCCAGCATTTT. The encoded protein is CASSTQGTGWQPQHF.

With regard to this clone: Other DNA sequences within the sample encode an identical CDR3. The chain uses TRBV28 and TRBJ1-3; possible D gene TRBD1, 6 bases. V shed 3 bases and J shed 2 bases, with 8 bases lying between them. The germline V gene encodes CDR1 MDHEN and CDR2 SYDVKM. The CDR3 spans 14 residues. CDR3 loop: CASSFRGPGNTIYF. The CDR3 coding sequence is TGTGCCAGCAGTTTCAGGGGACCTGGAAACACCATATATTTT.